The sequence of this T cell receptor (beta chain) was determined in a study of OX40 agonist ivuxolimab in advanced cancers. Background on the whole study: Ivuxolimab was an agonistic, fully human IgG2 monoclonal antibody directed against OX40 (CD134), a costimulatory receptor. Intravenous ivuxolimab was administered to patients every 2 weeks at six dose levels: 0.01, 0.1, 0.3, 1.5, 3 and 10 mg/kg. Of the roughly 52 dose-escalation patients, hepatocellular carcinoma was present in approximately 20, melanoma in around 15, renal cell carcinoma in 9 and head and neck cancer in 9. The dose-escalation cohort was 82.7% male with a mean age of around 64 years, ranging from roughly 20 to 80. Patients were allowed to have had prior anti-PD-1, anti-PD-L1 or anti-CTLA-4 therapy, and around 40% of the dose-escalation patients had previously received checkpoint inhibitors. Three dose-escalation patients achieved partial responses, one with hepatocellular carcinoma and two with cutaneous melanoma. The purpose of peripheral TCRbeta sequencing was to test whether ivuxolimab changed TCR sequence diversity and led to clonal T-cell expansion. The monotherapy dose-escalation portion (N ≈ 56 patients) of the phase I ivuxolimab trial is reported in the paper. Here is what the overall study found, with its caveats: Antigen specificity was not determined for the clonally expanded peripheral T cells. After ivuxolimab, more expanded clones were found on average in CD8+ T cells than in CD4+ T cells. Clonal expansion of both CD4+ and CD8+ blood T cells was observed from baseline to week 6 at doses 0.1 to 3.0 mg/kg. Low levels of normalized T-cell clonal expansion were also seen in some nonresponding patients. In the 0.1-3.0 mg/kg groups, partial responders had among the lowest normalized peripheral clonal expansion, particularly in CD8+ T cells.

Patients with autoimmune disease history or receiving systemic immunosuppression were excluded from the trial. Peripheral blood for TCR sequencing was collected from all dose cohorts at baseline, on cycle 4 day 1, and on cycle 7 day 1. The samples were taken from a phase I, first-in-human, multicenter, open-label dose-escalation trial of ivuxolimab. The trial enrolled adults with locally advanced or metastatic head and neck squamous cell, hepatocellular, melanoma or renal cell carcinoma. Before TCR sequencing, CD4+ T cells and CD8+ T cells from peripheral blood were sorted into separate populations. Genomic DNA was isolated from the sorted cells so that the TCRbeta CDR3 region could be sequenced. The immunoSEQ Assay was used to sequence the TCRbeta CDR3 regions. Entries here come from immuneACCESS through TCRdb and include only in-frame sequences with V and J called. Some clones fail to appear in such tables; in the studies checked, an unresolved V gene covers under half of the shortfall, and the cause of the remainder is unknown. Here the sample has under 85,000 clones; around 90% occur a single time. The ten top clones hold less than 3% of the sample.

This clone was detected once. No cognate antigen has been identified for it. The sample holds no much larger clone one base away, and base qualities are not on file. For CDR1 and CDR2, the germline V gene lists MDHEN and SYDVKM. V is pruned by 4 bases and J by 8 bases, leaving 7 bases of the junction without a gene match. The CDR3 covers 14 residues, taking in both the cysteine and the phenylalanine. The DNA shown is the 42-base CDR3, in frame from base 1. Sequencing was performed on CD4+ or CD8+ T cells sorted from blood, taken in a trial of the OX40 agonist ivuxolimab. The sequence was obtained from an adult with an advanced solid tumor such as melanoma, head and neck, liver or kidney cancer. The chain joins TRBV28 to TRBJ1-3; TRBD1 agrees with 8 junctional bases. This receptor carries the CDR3 CASSSDQGAYTIYF. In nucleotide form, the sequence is TGTGCCAGCAGTTCTGACCAGGGGGCTTACACCATATATTTT.